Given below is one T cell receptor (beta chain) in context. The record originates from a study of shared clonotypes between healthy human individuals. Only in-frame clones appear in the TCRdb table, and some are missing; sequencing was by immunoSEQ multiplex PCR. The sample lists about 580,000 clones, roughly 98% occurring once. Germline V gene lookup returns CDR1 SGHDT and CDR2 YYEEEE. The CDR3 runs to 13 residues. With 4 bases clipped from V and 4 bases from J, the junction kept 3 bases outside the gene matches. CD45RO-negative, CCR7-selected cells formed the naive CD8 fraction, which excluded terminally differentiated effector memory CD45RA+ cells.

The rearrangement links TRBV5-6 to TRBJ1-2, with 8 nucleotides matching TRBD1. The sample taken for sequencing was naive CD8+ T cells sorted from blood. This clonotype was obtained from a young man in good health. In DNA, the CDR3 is TGTGCCAGCAGCCCAACAGGGGGCTATGGCTACACCTTC. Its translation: CASSPTGGYGYTF.